This T cell receptor beta chain was captured in a study of cytomegalovirus exposure and HLA in healthy donors. Study outcomes and limitations: The study found most TCR sequences rare, yet found some public TCRs in many donors.

To note about this clone: Its antigen remains unknown.

Primers: 60 Vbeta forward and 13 Jbeta reverse. The protocol was immunoSEQ multiplex PCR, while the TCRdb copy is restricted to in-frame clones and leaves out a portion. The table lists 150,000 to 200,000 clones, 82% of them singletons. The CDR3 sequence is 15 residues long. From germline, CDR1 is MNHEY and CDR2 SVGAGI. V dropped 6 bases and J dropped 2; count of bases not matched to a gene: 10. This chain uses TRBV6-5 with TRBJ2-7; 7 bases map to TRBD1. The origin of this receptor is a girl aged 5-17 years in good health and CMV-seropositive. Sequenced material: PBMCs. For the CDR3, the DNA is TGTGCCAGCAGAATCGACCGGGACAGTACCTACGAGCAGTACTTC. This codes for CASRIDRDSTYEQYF.